This T cell receptor (beta chain) was documented in a study of shared clonotypes between healthy human individuals. Repertoires were generated with immunoSEQ multiplex PCR, while TCRdb's copy carries only in-frame clones and drops some. The sample holds 2,100,000 or so clones, almost 96% seen once. This receptor was taken from a man between 18 and 29 years old in good health. The material sequenced was naive CD4+ T cells sorted from blood. As for subset: CD45RA+ positively selected.

CDR3 protein: CASTSDRRNTEAFF. CDR3 nucleotides: TGTGCCAGCACCTCCGACAGGAGGAACACTGAAGCTTTCTTT. V gene TRBV5-4 combines with J gene TRBJ1-1; the D gene is possibly TRBD1 (6 bases). Germline CDR1 is SGHNT and CDR2 is YYREEE (reference sequence). V lost 6 bases and J lost 1, with 13 bases in between. This CDR3 spans 14 amino acids.